This TCR beta chain was sequenced for a study of OX40 agonist ivuxolimab in advanced cancers. At the level of the study: Subjects had a mean age of roughly 57 years, with a range of about 23 to 79; around 80% were male.

The table came from immunoSEQ multiplex PCR; TCRdb's copy has only in-frame clones and leaves some out. Here the sample spans approximately 60,000 clones, over 65% being singletons. This CDR3 has 14 amino acids. Germline V CDR1 and CDR2: SGHNT, YYREEE (reference sequence). With V trimmed by 2 bases and J by 4 bases, 2 bases remained unmatched. The specimen comprised CD4+ or CD8+ T cells sorted from blood, sampled in a trial of the OX40 agonist ivuxolimab. The TCR sequence derives from an adult with an advanced solid tumor such as melanoma, head and neck, liver or kidney cancer. The chain joins TRBV5-4 to TRBJ2-5; 10 bases line up with TRBD2. The CDR3 DNA reads as TGTGCCAGCAGCTTCACTAGCGGGACAGAGACCCAGTACTTC. Protein sequence: CASSFTSGTETQYF.